This T cell receptor (beta chain) was captured by sequencing in a study of cytomegalovirus exposure and HLA in healthy donors. Regarding the study as a whole: V- and J-gene trimming of TCR beta was linked (in a later analysis) to a missense DCLRE1C variant. Productive status was seen about 87% or about 30% of the time for most TCR beta V segments in an earlier analysis.

The V end lost 1 base, the J end lost 8 bases, and 14 bases lay between the germline ends. This CDR3 has 14 amino acids. Per germline, CDR1 SGHTA and CDR2 FQGNSA. Worth noting for this clone: Its antigen is not identified.

The PCR had 60 Vbeta and 13 Jbeta primers. Assay: immunoSEQ multiplex PCR; the TCRdb copy retains only in-frame clones and omits some. The repertoire includes around 140,000 clones, around 80% of them detected once, and about 2% sits in the top ten. Sampled while nominally healthy, donors likely had unrecorded immune exposures. The V and J genes are TRBV7-2 and TRBJ1-2, with TRBD1 as a possible D gene (5 bases). The material sequenced was PBMCs. This sequence originates from a female donor in good health and CMV-seropositive. In DNA form, the CDR3 reads TGTGCCAGCAGCTTAGGCACAGGTAGTAGGGGCTACACCTTC. This codes for CASSLGTGSRGYTF.